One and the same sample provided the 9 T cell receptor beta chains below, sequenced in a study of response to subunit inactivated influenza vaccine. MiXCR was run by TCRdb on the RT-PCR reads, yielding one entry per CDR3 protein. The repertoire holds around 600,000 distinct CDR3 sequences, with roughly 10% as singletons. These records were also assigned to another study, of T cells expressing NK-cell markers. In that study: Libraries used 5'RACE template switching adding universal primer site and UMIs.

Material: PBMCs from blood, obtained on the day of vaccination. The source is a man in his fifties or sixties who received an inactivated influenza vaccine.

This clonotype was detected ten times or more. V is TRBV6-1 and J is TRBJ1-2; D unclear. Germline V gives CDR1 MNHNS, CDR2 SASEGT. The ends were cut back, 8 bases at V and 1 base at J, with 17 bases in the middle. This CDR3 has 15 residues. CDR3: CASRRTTDINYGYTF. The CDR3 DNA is TGTGCCAGCCGCCGAACGACCGACATTAACTATGGCTACACCTTC.

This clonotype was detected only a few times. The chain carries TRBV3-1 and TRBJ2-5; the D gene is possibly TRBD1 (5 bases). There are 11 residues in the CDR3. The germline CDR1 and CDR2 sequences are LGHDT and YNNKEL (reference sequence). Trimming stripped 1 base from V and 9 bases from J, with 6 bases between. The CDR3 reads CASSQGGPQYF. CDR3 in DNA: TGTGCCAGCAGCCAAGGGGGCCCCCAGTACTTC.

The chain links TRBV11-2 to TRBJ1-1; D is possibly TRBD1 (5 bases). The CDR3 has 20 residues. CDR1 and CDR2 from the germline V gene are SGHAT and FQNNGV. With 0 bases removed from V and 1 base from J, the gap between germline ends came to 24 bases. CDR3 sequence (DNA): TGTGCCAGCAGCTTAGATCCCTACAGGTTCCCTCTTTACACGAACACTGAAGCTTTCTTT. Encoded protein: CASSLDPYRFPLYTNTEAFF.

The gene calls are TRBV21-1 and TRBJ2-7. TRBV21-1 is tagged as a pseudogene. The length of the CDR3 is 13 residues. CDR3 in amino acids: CASSKDYAYEQYF. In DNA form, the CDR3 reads TGTGCCAGCAGCAAAGATTATGCCTACGAGCAGTACTTC.

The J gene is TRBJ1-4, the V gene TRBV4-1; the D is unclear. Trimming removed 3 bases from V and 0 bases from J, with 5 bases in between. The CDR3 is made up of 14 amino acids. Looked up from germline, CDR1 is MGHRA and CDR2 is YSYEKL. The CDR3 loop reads CASSHIPTNEKLFF. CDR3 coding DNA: TGCGCCAGCAGCCACATTCCAACTAATGAAAAACTGTTTTTT.

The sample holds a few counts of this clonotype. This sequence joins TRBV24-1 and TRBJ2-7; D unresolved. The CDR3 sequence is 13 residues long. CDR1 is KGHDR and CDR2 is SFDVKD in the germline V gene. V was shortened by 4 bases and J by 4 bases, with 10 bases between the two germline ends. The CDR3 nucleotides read TGTGCCACCAGTGAGCCTGTCGGGTACGAGCAGTACTTC. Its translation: CATSEPVGYEQYF.

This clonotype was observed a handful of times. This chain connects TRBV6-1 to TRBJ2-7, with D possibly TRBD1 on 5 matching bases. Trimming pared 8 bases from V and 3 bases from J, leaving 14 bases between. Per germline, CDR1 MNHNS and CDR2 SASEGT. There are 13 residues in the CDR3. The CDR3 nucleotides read TGTGCCAGCGGGCGAAGGGGCATCTACGAGCAGTACTTC. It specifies CASGRRGIYEQYF.

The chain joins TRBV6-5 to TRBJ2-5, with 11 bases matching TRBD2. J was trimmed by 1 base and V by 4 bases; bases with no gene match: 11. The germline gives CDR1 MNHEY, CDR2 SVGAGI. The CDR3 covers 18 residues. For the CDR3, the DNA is TGTGCCAGCAGTTCCGGGACTAGCGGAGATGCTATCCAAGAGACCCAGTACTTC. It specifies CASSSGTSGDAIQETQYF.

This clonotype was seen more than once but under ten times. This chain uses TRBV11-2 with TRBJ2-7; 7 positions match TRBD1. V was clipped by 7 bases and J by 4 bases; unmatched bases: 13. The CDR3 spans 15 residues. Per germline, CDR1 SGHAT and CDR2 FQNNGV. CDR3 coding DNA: TGTGCCAGCACCGAAGCCAGACAGGGAAGGTACGAGCAGTACTTC. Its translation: CASTEARQGRYEQYF.